The present T cell receptor beta chain was sequenced within a study of T cells after yellow fever vaccination. Across the whole study: The authors prepared low-cell-number fractions using SMART-Seq v4 Ultra Low Input. The study's findings and limits: In FACS-sorted repertoires, abundant clonotypes from the bulk population could appear as contaminants. Most clones from primary vaccination resurfaced after the booster (approximately 95% CD4, less than 90% CD8).

The sample holds many counts of this clonotype. What it binds is not known. TCRdb redid the calling of the 5' RACE reads with MiXCR, one entry per CDR3 protein. The sample consists of some 340,000 distinct CDR3 sequences, over 8.5% of them appearing once. CDR3 length equals 12 residues. With 4 bases removed from V and 5 bases from J, the gap between germline ends came to 12 bases. The germline gives CDR1 GTSNPN, CDR2 SVGIG (reference sequence). The source material was CD4+ T cells sorted from PBMCs, sampled 45 days after the yellow fever booster vaccination. The TCR originated in a man aged 18 to 29 who received the YFV17D yellow fever vaccine. The V gene is TRBV30, the J gene TRBJ2-7, with D possibly being TRBD2 (7 bases). CDR3 residues: CAWNREGDEQYF. The CDR3, as DNA: TGTGCCTGGAACAGGGAGGGCGACGAGCAGTACTTC. Together with reference TRBV30 and TRBJ2-7, the CDR3 gives the full variable domain: SQTIHQWPATLVQPVGSPLSLECTVEGTSNPNLYWYRQAAGRGLQLLFYSVGIGQISSEVPQNLSASRPQDRQFILSSKKLLLSDSGFYLCAWNREGDEQYFGPGTRLTVT.